The 29 T cell receptor beta chains given below trace back to one sample, sequenced in a study of T cells in Graves' hyperthyroidism and ophthalmopathy. TCR beta CDR3 sequences were amplified from RNA transcripts. With the HTBI primer set, the TCR CDR3 went through a first round of RT-PCR. TCRdb called the multiplex PCR reads again in MiXCR, with one record for every CDR3 protein. The table includes some 560,000 distinct CDR3 sequences, around a sixth detected once. Specimen: blood. Source of these receptors: a woman in her thirties with Graves' hyperthyroidism.

This chain connects TRBV7-9 to TRBJ1-3; D may be TRBD1 (6 bases). This CDR3 has 16 residues. V was pared by 1 base and J by 1 base, with 11 bases between. CDR1 and CDR2 (germline): SEHNR, FQNEAQ (reference sequence). The CDR3 coding sequence is TGTGCCAGCAGCTTAGGGGCAGGGGCATCTGGAAACACCATATATTTT. Protein sequence: CASSLGAGASGNTIYF.

This clonotype was counted ten times or more. This rearrangement joins TRBV7-8 to TRBJ1-6, with 9 bases fitting TRBD1. With 2 bases clipped from V and 14 bases from J, the junction kept 16 bases outside the gene matches. The germline V gene encodes CDR1 SGHVS and CDR2 FQNEAQ. CDR3 size: 17 residues. The CDR3 DNA reads as TGTGCCAGCAGCTTATTCGGACAGGGGAACCTAATTCAGGCCCTCCACTTT. It translates to CASSLFGQGNLIQALHF.

The table lists this clonotype with many counts. The J gene is TRBJ1-2, the V gene TRBV11-1; D is possibly TRBD1 (6 bases). V was cut by 5 bases and J by 7 bases, with 17 bases left in between. Germline CDR1 and CDR2: SGHAT and FQDESV (reference sequence). The CDR3 loop spans 14 amino acids. The CDR3, as DNA: TGTGCCAGCAGCGAGTACAGGGTCTCCGGTGGCTACACCTTC. Translation: CASSEYRVSGGYTF. The full variable domain, its missing parts supplied by reference TRBV11-1 and TRBJ1-2, is EAEVAQSPRYKITEKSQAVAFWCDPISGHATLYWYRQILGQGPELLVQFQDESVVDDSQLPKDRFSAERLKGVDSTLKIQPAELGDSAMYLCASSEYRVSGGYTFGSGTRLTVV.

This clonotype was seen ten or more times. V is TRBV30 and J is TRBJ2-4; D might be TRBD1 (5 bases). CDR3 length equals 15 residues. Germline V CDR1 and CDR2: GTSNPN, SVGIG (reference sequence). V lost 2 bases to trimming and J lost 7 bases, with 18 bases between them. The CDR3 loop is CAWSLQVQLGNIQYF. In DNA form, the CDR3 reads TGTGCCTGGAGTCTACAGGTCCAGTTGGGGAACATTCAGTACTTC. Full variable domain (outside the CDR3, taken from reference TRBV30 and TRBJ2-4): SQTIHQWPATLVQPVGSPLSLECTVEGTSNPNLYWYRQAAGRGLQLLFYSVGIGQISSEVPQNLSASRPQDRQFILSSKKLLLSDSGFYLCAWSLQVQLGNIQYFGAGTRLSVL.

This clonotype was recorded many times. V gene TRBV20-1 combines with J gene TRBJ2-1; D ambiguous. V lost 0 bases and J lost 3, with 6 bases in between. This CDR3 region has 13 residues. CDR1 is DFQATT and CDR2 is SNEGSKA in the germline V gene (reference sequence). The DNA of the CDR3 is TGCAGTGCTAGAGATGACGGCTACAATGAGCAGTTCTTC. Residues: CSARDDGYNEQFF.

Many counts were recorded for this clonotype. The chain recombines TRBV7-2 with TRBJ2-5, with 13 bases identical to TRBD2. The CDR3 loop spans 16 amino acids. Germline V gene sequence: CDR1 SGHTA, CDR2 FQGNSA. The V gene end was trimmed by 1 base and the J gene end by 5 bases; junction bases not matched to a gene: 4. In nucleotides, the CDR3 is TGTGCCAGCAGCTTAGTCTTACTAGCGGGAGGGGAGACCCAGTACTTC. This encodes CASSLVLLAGGETQYF.

The gene calls are TRBV30 and TRBJ2-7; either TRBD1 or TRBD2 may fit D (6 bases each). The CDR3 has 13 amino acids. CDR1 is GTSNPN, CDR2 SVGIG, per germline (reference sequence). The DNA of the CDR3 is TGTGCATTTATGGGGGGCGCGGTCCACGAGCAGTACTTC. The encoded protein is CAFMGGAVHEQYF.

This clonotype came up many times. The chain links TRBV20-1 to TRBJ2-1, with unresolved D. CDR1 is DFQATT and CDR2 is SNEGSKA in the germline V gene (reference sequence). This CDR3 is built from 11 residues. V lost 1 base and J 10 bases, leaving 8 bases between the germline ends. The CDR3 DNA is TGCAGTGCTAGAGGGCTAGGGGAGCAGTTCTTC. Translated, it gives CSARGLGEQFF.

The sample holds many counts of this clonotype. The chain carries TRBV20-1 and TRBJ2-1; weak D call: TRBD2 (6 bases). V dropped 3 bases and J dropped 5 bases, with 17 bases sitting between them. CDR3 length: 15 residues. CDR1 is DFQATT and CDR2 is SNEGSKA in the germline V gene (reference sequence). The CDR3: CSARALTSAHNEQFF. The CDR3 DNA reads as TGCAGTGCTAGGGCCCTGACTAGTGCCCACAATGAGCAGTTCTTC.

The table lists this clonotype with many counts. This sequence joins TRBV12-3 or TRBV12-4 and TRBJ1-5, with D possibly TRBD1 on 5 matching bases. The CDR3 runs to 13 residues. V was pared by 5 bases and J by 5 bases, with 10 bases between. CDR3 in amino acids: CASSMQGHQPQHF. Written as DNA, the CDR3 is TGTGCCAGCAGTATGCAGGGCCATCAGCCCCAGCATTTT.

This clonotype was observed many times. CDR3 protein: CSVPGEGTYEQYF. The CDR3 nucleotides read TGCAGTGTTCCAGGGGAGGGAACCTACGAGCAGTACTTC. The J gene is TRBJ2-7, the V gene TRBV20-1; possibly TRBD2 for D (7 bases). V was clipped by 7 bases and J by 2 bases, with 15 bases between them. The CDR3 covers 13 residues. The germline CDR1 and CDR2 sequences are DFQATT and SNEGSKA (reference sequence).

The gene calls are TRBV20-1 and TRBJ2-5; 7 bases are a match to TRBD1. Germline CDR1 and CDR2: DFQATT and SNEGSKA (reference sequence). V shed 5 bases and J 3 bases; nucleotides not matched to a gene: 9. The CDR3 has 14 residues. The CDR3 DNA reads TGCAGTGCTGTACCCGGGACAGTAGAAGAGACCCAGTACTTC. The encoded protein is CSAVPGTVEETQYF.

This clonotype was recorded at least ten times. The chain couples TRBV28 to TRBJ2-1; TRBD2 agrees at 8 bases. V lost 5 bases to trimming and J lost 5 bases; unmatched junction nucleotides: 8. This CDR3 contains 15 residues. CDR1 and CDR2 (germline): MDHEN, SYDVKM. For the CDR3, the DNA is TGTGCCAGCAGTGCCGGGACTAGTATCGACAATGAGCAGTTCTTC. Translated, it gives CASSAGTSIDNEQFF.

This clonotype was recorded a few times. This chain links TRBV3-2 with TRBJ2-3; TRBD2, the D gene given by the table, was not confirmed from the DNA. TRBV3-2 is recorded as a pseudogene. CDR3 length equals 18 residues. Written as DNA, the CDR3 is TGTGCCAGCAGCCAAGACCTGGGAACTAGCGAAGGCACAGATACGCAGTATTTT. It codes for CASSQDLGTSEGTDTQYF.

This clonotype was recorded many times. This chain uses TRBV7-4 with TRBJ2-7; unclear D gene. CDR3 length equals 16 residues. Looked up from germline, CDR1 is SGHVT and CDR2 is SQSDAQ. Trimming took 5 bases from V and 3 from J, leaving 20 bases between them. CDR3 sequence (DNA): TGTGCCAGCAGCCCCCCCCAACCGGAAGGCTACTACGAGCAGTACTTC. The encoded protein is CASSPPQPEGYYEQYF.

In its sample, this clonotype was seen many times. The gene calls are TRBV7-3 and TRBJ2-7; D may be TRBD1 (6 bases). The CDR3 has 15 residues. The germline V gene encodes CDR1 SGHTA and CDR2 FQGTGA. V lost 5 bases and J lost 8, with 22 bases in between. As DNA, the CDR3 is TGTGCCAGCAGCCCGGGGTTGGGGCCAGGGGTGAAGCAGTACTTC. Residues: CASSPGLGPGVKQYF.

This clonotype showed up many times. The chain links TRBV20-1 to TRBJ2-5; D ambiguous. This CDR3 spans 13 amino acids. Germline values: CDR1 DFQATT, CDR2 SNEGSKA (reference sequence). Trimming pared 4 bases from V and 8 bases from J, leaving 17 bases between. DNA for the CDR3: TGCAGTGCTAATCCCAGGCCTAGTCTAACCCAGTACTTC. This gives the protein CSANPRPSLTQYF.

This clonotype was detected many times. The V and J genes are TRBV12-3 or TRBV12-4 and TRBJ1-1; D unclear. V dropped 6 bases and J dropped 1 base, with 9 bases sitting between them. CDR3 length: 13 amino acids. The CDR3 loop is CASRATGNTEAFF. CDR3 DNA sequence: TGTGCCAGCAGGGCCACGGGGAACACTGAAGCTTTCTTT.

This clonotype was detected a few times. The chain carries TRBV19 and TRBJ2-1, with D maybe TRBD2 (6 bases). The V gene's germline CDR1 is LNHDA and CDR2 SQIVND (reference sequence). V gave up 0 bases and J gave up 0 bases, with 15 bases separating them. The CDR3 spans 18 residues. The CDR3 spells CASSIEGGSHSSYNEQFF. The CDR3 nucleotides read TGTGCCAGTAGTATAGAAGGAGGGAGCCATAGCTCCTACAATGAGCAGTTCTTC. The full variable domain, rest sourced from reference TRBV19 and TRBJ2-1, is DGGITQSPKYLFRKEGQNVTLSCEQNLNHDAMYWYRQDPGQGLRLIYYSQIVNDFQKGDIAEGYSVSREKKESFPLTVTSAQKNPTAFYLCASSIEGGSHSSYNEQFFGPGTRLTVL.

There are a few counts of this clonotype. The chain employs TRBV30 and TRBJ2-7; TRBD2 matches at 14 bases. Germline lookup yields CDR1 GTSNPN and CDR2 SVGIG (reference sequence). After removal of 7 bases from V and 4 bases from J, the junction contained 9 bases not matched to a gene. The CDR3 has 15 residues. CDR3 sequence (DNA): TGTGCCTTCTTAGGGACTAGCGGGAGTATTTACGAGCAGTACTTC. It translates to CAFLGTSGSIYEQYF.

The CDR3, as DNA: TGTGCCAGCAGTGCCCCCCTCGGGGCTTACTACGAGCAGTACTTC. The encoded protein is CASSAPLGAYYEQYF. This chain uses TRBV28 with TRBJ2-7, with D tentatively TRBD1 or TRBD2 (5 bases each). Germline V gene lookup returns CDR1 MDHEN and CDR2 SYDVKM. The V gene lost 5 bases and the J gene lost 3 bases, with 17 bases spanning the gap. This CDR3 is 15 amino acids long.

This rearrangement joins TRBV30 to TRBJ2-2; 7 positions match TRBD2. The germline V gene has CDR1 GTSNPN and CDR2 SVGIG (reference sequence). V lost 0 bases, J lost 5 bases, and 6 bases stayed unmatched. The CDR3 extends over 15 amino acids. CDR3 protein: CAWSVRRERTGELFF. As DNA, the CDR3 is TGTGCCTGGAGTGTCCGGCGGGAGAGAACCGGGGAGCTGTTTTTT. The full variable domain, in which reference TRBV30 and TRBJ2-2 provide the parts outside the CDR3, is SQTIHQWPATLVQPVGSPLSLECTVEGTSNPNLYWYRQAAGRGLQLLFYSVGIGQISSEVPQNLSASRPQDRQFILSSKKLLLSDSGFYLCAWSVRRERTGELFFGEGSRLTVL.

This clonotype was observed at least ten times. This rearrangement joins TRBV27 to TRBJ2-1; tentatively, D is TRBD2 (6 bases). Trimming took off 8 bases at V and 8 bases at J, with 16 bases between the two ends. The germline V gene has CDR1 MNHEY and CDR2 SMNVEV (reference sequence). The CDR3 is made up of 13 amino acids. DNA of the CDR3: TGTGCCAGCGGGGGTGGAGGGAGAGATGAGCAGTTCTTC. Amino acids: CASGGGGRDEQFF.

This clonotype was counted at least ten times. The chain recombines TRBV7-9 with TRBJ2-1; 9 bases line up with TRBD2. V lost 5 bases to trimming and J lost 6 bases; unmatched junction nucleotides: 2. CDR1 is SEHNR, CDR2 FQNEAQ, per germline (reference sequence). This CDR3 is 13 amino acids long. The CDR3 here is CASSGTSSNEQFF. CDR3 sequence (DNA): TGTGCCAGCAGCGGGACTAGCAGCAATGAGCAGTTCTTC. The variable domain in full, completed from reference TRBV7-9 and TRBJ2-1, reads DTGVSQNPRHKITKRGQNVTFRCDPISEHNRLYWYRQTLGQGPEFLTYFQNEAQLEKSRLLSDRFSAERPKGSFSTLEIQRTEQGDSAMYLCASSGTSSNEQFFGPGTRLTVL.

This clonotype has at least ten counts. The chain employs TRBV12-3 or TRBV12-4 and TRBJ2-2; D possibly uses TRBD1 or TRBD2 (6 bases each). CDR3 length: 16 residues. With 4 bases removed from V and 5 bases from J, the gap between germline ends came to 17 bases. CDR3 sequence (DNA): TGTGCCAGCAGTTACGCCGGAGGGGGGCCAACCGGGGAGCTGTTTTTT. Protein product: CASSYAGGGPTGELFF.

The chain is built from TRBV5-1 and TRBJ1-1; TRBD1 is a possible D gene (5 bases). Trimming removed 0 bases from V and 4 bases from J, with 16 bases in between. Per germline, CDR1 SGHRS and CDR2 YFSETQ. The CDR3 has 16 amino acids. The CDR3 loop reads CASSLDWGGGPTEAFF. The DNA for the CDR3 is TGCGCCAGCAGCTTGGACTGGGGGGGAGGGCCCACTGAAGCTTTCTTT. The full variable domain, in which reference TRBV5-1 and TRBJ1-1 provide the parts outside the CDR3, is KAGVTQTPRYLIKTRGQQVTLSCSPISGHRSVSWYQQTPGQGLQFLFEYFSETQRNKGNFPGRFSGRQFSNSRSEMNVSTLELGDSALYLCASSLDWGGGPTEAFFGQGTRLTVV.

This chain connects TRBV5-6 to TRBJ2-1; D is uncertain. This CDR3 is 14 amino acids long. The V end lost 0 bases, the J end lost 6 bases, and 10 bases lay between the germline ends. CDR1 is SGHDT and CDR2 is YYEEEE in the germline V gene. The CDR3 DNA sequence: TGTGCCAGCAGCTTGGGGACGATTTTCAATGAGCAGTTCTTC. This codes for CASSLGTIFNEQFF.

Regarding this clonotype: This clone may be a read error of a much larger clone one base away. The chain combines TRBV2 with TRBJ2-7, with D possibly being TRBD2 (5 bases). Germline-derived CDR1 and CDR2 are SNHLY and FYNNEI. The CDR3 is 11 amino acids. The CDR3 DNA follows: TGTGCCAGCAGTTGGGAGTACGAGCAGTGCTTC. Protein sequence: CASSWEYEQCF.

The V gene is TRBV7-3, the J gene TRBJ2-1; 11 bases map to TRBD2. Losses at the gene ends were 4 bases for V and 11 bases for J; bases not matched to a gene: 10. The CDR3 covers 15 residues. CDR1 is SGHTA and CDR2 is FQGTGA in the germline V gene. The CDR3 here is CASSYVAGGMDKQFF. CDR3 bases: TGTGCCAGCAGCTACGTAGCGGGAGGGATGGATAAGCAGTTCTTC.